A single sample gave rise to the 23 T cell receptor beta chains below, sequenced in a study of cytomegalovirus exposure and HLA in healthy donors. Primers for the PCR totalled 60 Vbeta and 13 Jbeta. The repertoire was sequenced with immunoSEQ multiplex PCR; TCRdb's copy has only in-frame clones and lacks some. The data contain tens of thousands of clones, more than 85% of them singletons. Input material: PBMCs. These receptors were collected from a young woman in good health and CMV-seronegative.

A remark on this clone: The CDR3 carries no conserved terminal phenylalanine or tryptophan, so it likely arises from a read error. The genes are TRBV9 and TRBJ1-1; D gene unclear. Germline assignment: CDR1 SGDLS and CDR2 YYNGEE. Deletions cut 5 bases from V and 5 bases from J, with 13 bases between. This CDR3 has 13 residues. CDR3 amino acids: CASRDEQSTEAFS. The CDR3, as DNA: TGTGCCAGCAGGGATGAACAGAGTACTGAAGCTTTCTCT.

The V gene is TRBV7-9, the J gene TRBJ2-7, with TRBD2 matching 8 bases. The CDR3 runs to 15 residues. CDR1 is SEHNR, CDR2 FQNEAQ, per germline (reference sequence). V shed 1 base and J 4 bases; nucleotides not matched to a gene: 6. CDR3 sequence: CASSLVGTSRYEQYF. CDR3 coding DNA: TGTGCCAGCAGCTTAGTGGGGACTAGTCGTTACGAGCAGTACTTC.

The chain is built from TRBV7-2 and TRBJ2-7, with 9 bases fitting TRBD1. V gave up 3 bases and J gave up 6 bases; unmatched junction bases: 6. CDR1 is SGHTA, CDR2 FQGNSA, per germline. The CDR3 is 14 amino acids. CDR3 DNA: TGTGCCAGCAGCTTGGGGACAGGGACCTCCGAGCAGTACTTC. This codes for CASSLGTGTSEQYF.

This clone came up once. This chain links TRBV7-3 with TRBJ2-2; 7 bases are shared with TRBD2. The CDR3 contains 15 residues. The J segment lost 0 bases and the V segment lost 5 bases, leaving 3 bases of the junction unmatched. From germline, CDR1 is SGHTA and CDR2 FQGTGA. The CDR3 is CASSLAATNTGELFF. DNA of the CDR3: TGTGCCAGCAGCCTAGCGGCCACGAACACCGGGGAGCTGTTTTTT.

V is TRBV9 and J is TRBJ2-3; 8 bases are shared with TRBD2. The V and J ends lost 6 bases and 2 bases, in that order; junction bases with no gene match: 8. Germline CDR1 reads SGDLS; CDR2 reads YYNGEE. This CDR3 comprises 15 residues. Here the CDR3 reads CASTISGRITDTQYF. CDR3 nucleotides: TGTGCCAGCACCATCAGCGGGAGAATCACAGATACGCAGTATTTT.

The chain combines TRBV9 with TRBJ1-1; the match to TRBD1 covers 8 bases. The CDR3 consists of 15 residues. Germline CDR1 SGDLS, CDR2 YYNGEE. V lost 4 bases to trimming and J lost 0 bases; unmatched junction nucleotides: 5. CDR3 residues: CASSTQGDMNTEAFF. Written as DNA, the CDR3 is TGTGCCAGCAGCACACAGGGGGACATGAACACTGAAGCTTTCTTT.

The genes are TRBV9 and TRBJ2-2, with a possible D match to TRBD2 (6 bases). V lost 0 bases, J lost 5 bases, and 14 bases lay in between. This CDR3 has 16 residues. Per the germline V gene, CDR1 is SGDLS and CDR2 is YYNGEE. The CDR3 reads CASSVGSGGGTGELFF. CDR3 nucleotide sequence: TGTGCCAGCAGCGTAGGAAGCGGCGGAGGGACCGGGGAGCTGTTTTTT.

The genes are TRBV25-1 and TRBJ2-1; 7 bases fit TRBD1. J was trimmed by 10 bases and V by 7 bases; bases with no gene match: 7. Germline CDR1 MGHDK, CDR2 SYGVNS. This CDR3 is built from 12 residues. The CDR3 loop is CASKGDSFEQFF. CDR3 bases: TGTGCCAGCAAGGGGGACAGCTTCGAGCAGTTCTTC.

The rearrangement links TRBV7-3 to TRBJ2-3, with 9 bases matching TRBD1. The germline V gene encodes CDR1 SGHTA and CDR2 FQGTGA. The CDR3 loop spans 15 amino acids. After removal of 5 bases from V and 2 bases from J, the junction contained 5 bases not matched to a gene. CDR3 DNA sequence: TGTGCCAGCAGCCTTCGGGACAGGGCCACAGATACGCAGTATTTT. Translation: CASSLRDRATDTQYF. Complete variable domain (other parts from reference TRBV7-3 and TRBJ2-3): GAGVSQTPSNKVTEKGKYVELRCDPISGHTALYWYRQSLGQGPEFLIYFQGTGAADDSGLPNDRFFAVRPEGSVSTLKIQRTERGDSAVYLCASSLRDRATDTQYFGPGTRLTVL.

The chain uses TRBV20-1 and TRBJ2-5; D is unclear. The CDR3 covers 10 residues. Trimming cost V 4 bases and J 3 bases, with 3 bases left between them. Germline V gene data show CDR1 as DFQATT and CDR2 as SNEGSKA (reference sequence). CDR3: CSAIKETQYF. CDR3 sequence (DNA): TGCAGTGCTATAAAAGAGACCCAGTACTTC.

This chain connects TRBV29-1 to TRBJ2-1; D may be TRBD1 (5 bases). V was shortened by 2 bases and J by 8 bases, with 19 bases between the two germline ends. CDR3 length: 15 amino acids. Per the germline V gene, CDR1 is SQVTM and CDR2 is ANQGSEA. Here the CDR3 reads CSVEWGFGVGDEQFF. CDR3 nucleotide sequence: TGCAGCGTTGAATGGGGCTTTGGGGTTGGTGATGAGCAGTTCTTC.

The chain is built from TRBV9 and TRBJ1-3, with D perhaps matching TRBD1 (5 bases). V was cut by 1 base and J by 2 bases, with 10 bases left in between. CDR3 length: 15 residues. Germline V gene sequence: CDR1 SGDLS, CDR2 YYNGEE. This CDR3 reads CASSVRGDPGNTIYF. In nucleotides, the CDR3 is TGTGCCAGCAGCGTACGCGGGGACCCTGGAAACACCATATATTTT.

CDR3 sequence (DNA): TGTGCCAGCAGTGAAGCGGTCGTGGGACAGGTCACAGATACGCAGTATTTT. This codes for CASSEAVVGQVTDTQYF. The rearrangement uses TRBV2 and TRBJ2-3, with 8 bases aligning to TRBD1. With V trimmed by 0 bases and J by 2 bases, 7 bases remained unmatched. Germline-derived CDR1 and CDR2 are SNHLY and FYNNEI. This CDR3 is 17 amino acids long. Full variable domain (missing parts from reference TRBV2 and TRBJ2-3): EPEVTQTPSHQVTQMGQEVILRCVPISNHLYFYWYRQILGQKVEFLVSFYNNEISEKSEIFDDQFSVERPDGSNFTLKIRSTKLEDSAMYFCASSEAVVGQVTDTQYFGPGTRLTVL.

In DNA, the CDR3 is TGTGCCAGCAGCTTAGCAGCGGGAGTAGACGAGCAGTACTTC. It translates to CASSLAAGVDEQYF. The V and J genes are TRBV11-3 and TRBJ2-7; 8 positions match TRBD2. The CDR3 runs to 14 residues. Germline CDR1 is SGHNT and CDR2 is YENEEA. Germline trimming cut 1 base from V and 5 bases from J; bases unmatched to any gene: 4.

This chain links TRBV27 with TRBJ1-4, with TRBD1 matching 7 bases. Trimming at V came to 4 bases and at J to 0 bases, leaving 5 bases not matched to a gene. CDR1 is MNHEY, CDR2 SMNVEV, per germline (reference sequence). This CDR3 is 16 amino acids long. In DNA, the CDR3 is TGTGCCAGCAGTTCAAGACAGGGTGCAACTAATGAAAAACTGTTTTTT. Translated, it gives CASSSRQGATNEKLFF.

This clone was counted a single time. The J gene is TRBJ2-2, the V gene TRBV28, with 7 bases identical to TRBD1. Germline values: CDR1 MDHEN, CDR2 SYDVKM. The V and J ends lost 6 bases and 1 base, in that order; junction bases with no gene match: 2. The CDR3 consists of 14 residues. This CDR3 reads CASRRQGNTGELFF. DNA for the CDR3: TGTGCCAGCAGAAGACAGGGGAACACCGGGGAGCTGTTTTTT.

This clone has only one observation. The chain has TRBV4-3 and TRBJ2-5, with 8 positions matching TRBD2. CDR3 size: 15 residues. The germline V gene encodes CDR1 LGHNA and CDR2 YSLEER. Germline trimming cut 1 base from V and 5 bases from J; bases unmatched to any gene: 6. As DNA, the CDR3 is TGCGCCAGCAGCCAAGGGATTTCGGGGGGGGAGACCCAGTACTTC. This codes for CASSQGISGGETQYF.

The V and J genes are TRBV30 and TRBJ2-1; 12 nucleotides agree with TRBD2. CDR1 GTSNPN and CDR2 SVGIG come from the germline V gene (reference sequence). V was clipped by 2 bases and J by 14 bases; unmatched bases: 7. The CDR3 is 13 amino acids. CDR3 in amino acids: CAWSFTSGGRKFF. The CDR3 nucleotides read TGTGCCTGGAGTTTCACTAGCGGGGGGCGCAAGTTCTTC.

The chain joins TRBV11-3 to TRBJ2-1, with D perhaps matching TRBD2 (5 bases). The germline CDR1 and CDR2 sequences are SGHNT and YENEEA. The CDR3 consists of 15 residues. V lost 5 bases, J lost 4 bases, and 15 bases lay in between. CDR3 loop: CASSHGRASYNEQFF. CDR3 sequence (DNA): TGTGCCAGCAGCCACGGGCGGGCGAGTTACAATGAGCAGTTCTTC.

This chain uses TRBV4-1 with TRBJ2-3; 8 bases are a match to TRBD2. The CDR3 loop spans 12 amino acids. V shed 8 bases, J shed 13 bases, and the junction held 11 bases outside the gene matches. Germline loops: CDR1 MGHRA, CDR2 YSYEKL. DNA for the CDR3: TGCGCCAGCTCTTCGGGGGGGCGAGGGAAGTATTTT. Translated: CASSSGGRGKYF.

The J gene is TRBJ2-3, the V gene TRBV5-1, with D tentatively TRBD2 (6 bases). Trimming removed 4 bases at V and 5 bases at J, with 17 bases between. This CDR3 spans 15 amino acids. Germline assignment: CDR1 SGHRS and CDR2 YFSETQ. The CDR3 sequence is CASSPGPREVDTQYF. The CDR3 nucleotides read TGCGCCAGCAGCCCCGGGCCGCGGGAAGTAGATACGCAGTATTTT. Filled out from reference TRBV5-1 and TRBJ2-3, the complete variable domain reads KAGVTQTPRYLIKTRGQQVTLSCSPISGHRSVSWYQQTPGQGLQFLFEYFSETQRNKGNFPGRFSGRQFSNSRSEMNVSTLELGDSALYLCASSPGPREVDTQYFGPGTRLTVL.

The V call is TRBV18, the J call TRBJ2-3; D may be TRBD2 (5 bases). Between the trimmed V and J ends, which lost 3 bases and 0 bases, there was a span of 19 bases. Germline V gene lookup returns CDR1 KGHSH and CDR2 LQKENI. The CDR3 covers 18 residues. CDR3: CASSPLGLRGSSTDTQYF. DNA of the CDR3: TGTGCCAGCTCACCTCTAGGACTTAGAGGCTCTAGCACAGATACGCAGTATTTT.

This clone was seen a handful of times. The CDR3 nucleotides are TGTGCCAGCAGTTACTCTCCGGGACAGGGGGCAGGAGAGCAGTTCTTC. Amino acid sequence: CASSYSPGQGAGEQFF. V is TRBV6-5 and J is TRBJ2-1; 12 positions match TRBD1. Trimming cost V 0 bases and J 10 bases; bases outside gene matches: 7. The CDR3 has 16 residues. In germline, CDR1 is MNHEY, CDR2 SVGAGI.